These T cell receptor beta chains were read from a single sample in a study of cytomegalovirus exposure and HLA in healthy donors. TCRdb keeps only in-frame clones here, not all; method: immunoSEQ multiplex PCR. The sample has over 150,000 clones, approximately 80% seen once. Specimen: PBMCs. The receptors here all came from a woman aged 18-35 years in good health and CMV-seronegative. Both conserved end residues are part of each CDR3. D genes are given only for firm matches. The size of a clone is reported for some rows only, either as once, few or many, or as a class for expanded clones.

j_call clone_size d_call v_call cdr3_nt cdr3_aa
TRBJ2-3 - - TRBV6-1 TGTGCCAGCAGTGAAGACGTGAGGAAGGCCACAGATACGCAGTATTTT CASSEDVRKATDTQYF
TRBJ2-3 - TRBD1 TRBV2 TGTGCCACCTGGGACAGGGGGCATGTAGATACGCAGTATTTT CATWDRGHVDTQYF
TRBJ2-2 - TRBD1 TRBV7-9 TGTGCCACCGTAGGGACAGGGAGTACCGGGGAGCTGTTTTTT CATVGTGSTGELFF
TRBJ1-5 - - TRBV7-9 TGTGCCAGCAGCTCTGACGGGTGGGAGCCCCAGCATTTT CASSSDGWEPQHF
TRBJ1-4 - - TRBV4-1 TGCGCCAGCAGCCACCCTTGGGGCGGCCAGGGGTTGGAAAAACTGTTTTTT CASSHPWGGQGLEKLFF
TRBJ1-1 - - TRBV7-9 TGTGCCAGCAGCCAGGGCGGGGGAAACACTGAAGCTTTCTTT CASSQGGGNTEAFF
TRBJ1-1 - - TRBV19 TGTGCCAGTACAGGCGCAGGGGCAAATCGGAGGACTGAAGCTTTCTTT CASTGAGANRRTEAFF
TRBJ1-5 - TRBD1 TRBV28 TGTGCCAGCAGTCCGGGACAGCTCAATCAGCCCCAGCATTTT CASSPGQLNQPQHF
TRBJ2-2 - TRBD1 TRBV29-1 TGCAGCGTTGAACTGGGGACAGCAAGCGCCGGGGAGCTGTTTTTT CSVELGTASAGELFF
TRBJ2-1 once - TRBV5-1 TGCGCCAGCAGCTCGGACGGGACCTACAATGAGCAGTTCTTC CASSSDGTYNEQFF
TRBJ2-7 - TRBD2 TRBV11-2 TGTGCCAGCAGCGTTAGCGGGGGGGCTTACGAGCAGTACTTC CASSVSGGAYEQYF
TRBJ1-1 - - TRBV2 TGTGCCAGCAGTGAAATAGTGAACACTGAAGCTTTCTTT CASSEIVNTEAFF
TRBJ2-6 few TRBD1 TRBV19 TGTGCCAGTAGTAAAACTCCCGGGACAGGGGGATCTGGGGCCAACGTCCTGACTTTC CASSKTPGTGGSGANVLTF
TRBJ1-2 - - TRBV15 TGTGCCACCAGCAGAGATTGGGGCAGGGGCAACTATGGCTACACCTTC CATSRDWGRGNYGYTF
TRBJ1-5 few TRBD1 TRBV25-1 TGTGCCAGCACCGAAAGAGGGACAGAAAGCAATCAGCCCCAGCATTTT CASTERGTESNQPQHF
TRBJ2-2 - TRBD2 TRBV4-1 TGCGCCAGCAGCCCCGGGACTAGGAGTACCGGGGAGCTGTTTTTT CASSPGTRSTGELFF
TRBJ2-2 - - TRBV11-3 TGTGCCAGCAGCTCCAGTTTCTCCGGGGAGCTGTTTTTT CASSSSFSGELFF
TRBJ2-7 - TRBD1 TRBV18 TGTGCCAGCTCACTTCCGGGACAGGGGTCCTACGAGCAGTACTTC CASSLPGQGSYEQYF
TRBJ1-5 - - TRBV7-8 TGTGCCAGCAGTTACAGTATCAATCAGCCCCAGCATTTT CASSYSINQPQHF
TRBJ2-7 - - TRBV11-3 TGTGCCAGCAGCTTTGGGCAGACCTACGAGCAGTACTTC CASSFGQTYEQYF
TRBJ2-3 - TRBD1 TRBV2 TGTGCCAGCAGCAACGGACAGGGCGTACCAGATACGCAGTATTTT CASSNGQGVPDTQYF
TRBJ1-2 - - TRBV9 TGTGCCAGCAGCGGGTCGCCACTGGATGGCTACACCTTC CASSGSPLDGYTF
TRBJ2-1 - TRBD2 TRBV9 TGTGCCAGCAGCGAGGGACTAGCGGGGGGGGATGAGCAGTTCTTC CASSEGLAGGDEQFF
TRBJ1-1 - TRBD1 TRBV27 TGTGCCAGCAGCCAGGGGGCCTTTTCTGAAGCTTTCTTT CASSQGAFSEAFF
TRBJ2-3 - TRBD2 TRBV5-8 TGTGCCAGCAGCACCAGACGACTAGCGTTTAGCACAGATACGCAGTATTTT CASSTRRLAFSTDTQYF
TRBJ1-2 - - TRBV19 TGTGCCAGTAGTATAGATCACAGGGACCCCTATGGCTACACCTTC CASSIDHRDPYGYTF
TRBJ2-5 - TRBD1 TRBV28 TGTGCCAGCAGTTCAATGGGACAGCTACAAGAGACCCAGTACTTC CASSSMGQLQETQYF
TRBJ1-4 - - TRBV2 TGTGCCAGCAAGCGGGACGCTTATAATGAAAAACTGTTTTTT CASKRDAYNEKLFF
TRBJ2-3 - TRBD1 TRBV25-1 TGTGCCAGCAGCGAAGACAGGGCTAGGTCAGATGCGCAGTATTTT CASSEDRARSDAQYF
TRBJ2-7 - TRBD1 TRBV28 TGTGCCAGCAGTAGCCTCGGGACAGGGGGCTACGAGCAGTACTTC CASSSLGTGGYEQYF
TRBJ2-7 - - TRBV2 TGTGCCAGCAGTGACGGGGGGCCACCCTCCTACGAGCAGTACTTC CASSDGGPPSYEQYF
TRBJ2-1 - TRBD2 TRBV5-4 TGTGCCAGCACCTCGGGAGGGGGTAGGCCCTACAATGAGCAGTTCTTC CASTSGGGRPYNEQFF
TRBJ1-1 - - TRBV19 TGTGCCAGTACCCCCCGCCAGGGGAACACTGAAGCTTTCTTT CASTPRQGNTEAFF
TRBJ1-5 - TRBD1 TRBV28 TGTGCCAGCAGCCTAGGGGGACAGGGGAATCAGCCCCAGCATTTT CASSLGGQGNQPQHF
TRBJ1-1 - TRBD1 TRBV19 TGTGCCAGTAGTCAGAGACAGGGGGCCCACACTGAAGCTTTCTTT CASSQRQGAHTEAFF
TRBJ2-6 - - TRBV4-1 TGCGCCAGCAGCCCGCGGGCGGACTCTGGGGCCAACGTCCTGACTTTC CASSPRADSGANVLTF
TRBJ2-1 - TRBD1 TRBV6-4 TGTGCCAGCAGTGACTCGACAGGGGGCGATGAGCAGTTCTTC CASSDSTGGDEQFF
TRBJ1-3 once - TRBV7-9 TGTGCCAGCAGCCCAGGACAGCACTCTGGAAACACCATATATTTT CASSPGQHSGNTIYF
TRBJ2-1 - - TRBV11-2 TGTGCCAGCAGCTCCCGGGATACTCTTGGACATGAGCAGTTCTTC CASSSRDTLGHEQFF
TRBJ2-2 - TRBD2 TRBV25-1 TGTGCCAGCGGAGAAGGACTAGCGGGGAACACCGGGGAGCTGTTTTTT CASGEGLAGNTGELFF
TRBJ1-3 - - TRBV11-2 TGTGCCAGCAGCTTTTTGGGAGTTCAGACTGGAAACACCATATATTTT CASSFLGVQTGNTIYF
TRBJ1-3 - - TRBV2 TGTGCCAGCACTGATACCACTCCACGCTCTGGAAACACCATATATTTT CASTDTTPRSGNTIYF
TRBJ2-7 - TRBD1 TRBV2 TGTGCCAGCAGTGAAGTGTCGGACAGGGGAGGCTACGAGCAGTACTTC CASSEVSDRGGYEQYF
TRBJ1-2 - - TRBV10-3 TGTGCCATCAGTGATTCAGGGCAGGGCTATGGCTACACCTTC CAISDSGQGYGYTF
TRBJ2-2 - - TRBV5-1 TGCGCCAGCAGCTTAACACGAAACACCGGGGAGCTGTTTTTT CASSLTRNTGELFF
TRBJ1-1 once - TRBV6-1 TGTGCCAGCCTAAACCAGGGTATGAGCACTGAAGCTTTCTTT CASLNQGMSTEAFF
TRBJ1-1 - - TRBV19 TGTGCCAGTAGTTTTCGACGGGAGATGAACACTGAAGCTTTCTTT CASSFRREMNTEAFF
TRBJ2-1 - - TRBV29-1 TGCAGCGTACAGGGTTTGGGCGATGAGCAGTTCTTC CSVQGLGDEQFF
TRBJ2-5 - - TRBV7-2 TGTGCCAGCAGCCAACACAACCAAGAGACCCAGTACTTC CASSQHNQETQYF
TRBJ1-1 - - TRBV28 TGTGCCAGCAGTCCGCAAAGTTCAGGGCCGGCTGAAGCTTTCTTT CASSPQSSGPAEAFF
TRBJ2-1 few TRBD2 TRBV27 TGTGCCAGCAGACTCTCCAGCGGGATGGAGGGCAATGAGCAGTTCTTC CASRLSSGMEGNEQFF
TRBJ1-1 - - TRBV2 TGTGCCAGCAGTGCCCGAGGGGGGAACACTGAAGCTTTCTTT CASSARGGNTEAFF
TRBJ1-1 - TRBD1 TRBV6-1 TGTGCCAGCAGTGAACCTGGACAGGGGAACACTGAAGCTTTCTTT CASSEPGQGNTEAFF
TRBJ1-5 once TRBD1 TRBV9 TGTGCCAGCAGCGTAGGGGACAGCTATAGCAATCAGCCCCAGCATTTT CASSVGDSYSNQPQHF